Shown below are 4 T cell receptor beta chains from a single sample sequenced in a study of T-cell reconstitution after alpha-beta-depleted transplantation in children. It was with unique molecular identifiers that the TCRbeta library was prepared. TCRdb re-analysed the PCR reads in MiXCR, keeping a single row per CDR3 protein. The sample consists of 700,000 to 850,000 distinct CDR3 sequences, around 15% of them appearing once. Here the sequenced sample was PBMCs, mostly from graft donor cells, taken 360 days after TCRalphabeta/CD19-depleted stem cell transplant. The receptors shown here come from a male patient aged 10 to 17 who had a stem cell transplant for acute lymphoblastic leukemia, so the T cells may come from the graft donor.

J is TRBJ1-6 and V is TRBV27, with unresolved D. This CDR3 is built from 16 residues. Trimming pared 4 bases from V and 0 bases from J, leaving 10 bases between. Germline V lookup: CDR1 MNHEY, CDR2 SMNVEV (reference sequence). This CDR3 reads CASSSGLSSYNSPLHF. CDR3 nucleotides: TGTGCCAGCAGTTCAGGCTTGAGCTCCTATAATTCACCCCTCCACTTT.

The V and J genes are TRBV4-1 and TRBJ1-1; 7 positions match TRBD1. The CDR3 runs 17 residues. Germline V gene data show CDR1 as MGHRA and CDR2 as YSYEKL. The trim removed 3 bases at V and 0 bases at J, leaving 10 bases unmatched. The CDR3 DNA reads as TGCGCCAGCAGCCATAGACCGACAGGGCTCATGAACACTGAAGCTTTCTTT. Translation: CASSHRPTGLMNTEAFF.

In this sample, this clonotype turned up a few times. The genes are TRBV12-3 or TRBV12-4 and TRBJ2-7, with 9 bases that match TRBD1. CDR3 size: 17 residues. Trimming removed 6 bases from V and 0 bases from J; junction bases left unmatched: 12. CDR3 amino acids: CASSLPRDRASSYEQYF. The CDR3 DNA is TGTGCCAGCAGCCTCCCCCGGGACAGGGCGAGCTCCTACGAGCAGTACTTC.

This clonotype was found many times. The CDR3 DNA reads TGCAGTGCCAACCCGTCGGGCTTACTTCAGTACTTC. This gives the protein CSANPSGLLQYF. The rearrangement uses TRBV20-1 and TRBJ2-4; no reliable D call. In germline, CDR1 is DFQATT, CDR2 SNEGSKA (reference sequence). The CDR3 has 12 residues. The V gene lost 6 bases and the J gene lost 11 bases, with 17 bases spanning the gap.